This T cell receptor (beta chain) was documented in a study of blood T cell repertoires in COVID-19 (TCRdb year 2020). Study-wide context: Samples from collaborators originated in the United States, Italy and Spain and spanned both the acute and convalescent phases of COVID-19. Where available, HLA class I and class II types were taken from metadata supplied by the sample provider and were not determined by assay-based typing. Nearly every sample came with metadata listing a de-identified subject ID, COVID-19 status, age in years and sex. The repertoires were made available in a free public database intended to serve as a resource for research on the immune response to SARS-CoV-2. Deeply sampled blood TCRbeta repertoires from subjects exposed to, actively infected with, or recovered from COVID-19 were included in the dataset. The samples were drawn from two sources: the first 160 participants of the ongoing ImmuneRACE study, and approximately 1,300 subjects contributed by 6 global collaborators. The material from the prospective study consisted of cDNA or gDNA derived from T cells, B-cell-depleted T cells, or PBMCs.

At one collaborating source in Seattle, patients were enrolled during active infection and were followed longitudinally through the course of disease. The collaborating institutions used their own protocols to collect whole blood in K2EDTA tubes. Collaborator samples were shipped for TCRbeta analysis as frozen whole blood, isolated PBMCs, or DNA extracted from either sample type. TCRbeta CDR3 regions were amplified from genomic DNA by means of the immunoSEQ Assay, a bias-controlled multiplex PCR. Concerning the study's data processing: The number of nucleated cells in each sample was estimated from the amplification of reference gene primers within the assay. Sequence reads were collapsed and filtered to measure the absolute abundance of every unique TCRbeta CDR3 rearrangement. Productive Simpson clonality was computed per sample as the square root of Simpson's diversity index over productive rearrangements. TCRdb carries this immuneACCESS record with in-frame sequences only. Its versions omit some clonotypes, under half of them owing to an unresolved V gene in the studies checked, with the rest unexplained. Clonal size and the V and J genes are those of that table, whereas D and trimming came from the DNA. This sample is represented by about 100,000 clones; around 90% of them were singletons. The top ten constitute approximately 5% of the sample.

Paper-wide results and their limitations: How much clinical and demographic metadata was included differed by source and by participant, and the metadata was provided uncurated.

Taken from the germline V gene (reference sequence), the CDR1 and CDR2 loops are LGHDT and YNNKEL. The CDR3 holds 13 amino acids from the cysteine to the phenylalanine. The kept DNA is CDR3 alone, 39 bases in frame from the first base. V trim: 4 bases; J trim: 5 bases; unmatched bases: 4. This clone was recorded a few times. The antigen it binds to is not known. No much larger clone is present one base from it, and per-base qualities are unavailable. The chain is made from TRBV3-1 (or the pseudogene TRBV3-2) and TRBJ2-7, with 8 bases matching TRBD1. The clonotype was recovered from a woman aged 50 to 65 with COVID-19, enrolled during active disease. The sequenced sample was peripheral blood. The CDR3 here reads CASSPRGLDEQYF. The DNA is TGTGCCAGCAGCCCCAGGGGGCTCGACGAGCAGTACTTC.